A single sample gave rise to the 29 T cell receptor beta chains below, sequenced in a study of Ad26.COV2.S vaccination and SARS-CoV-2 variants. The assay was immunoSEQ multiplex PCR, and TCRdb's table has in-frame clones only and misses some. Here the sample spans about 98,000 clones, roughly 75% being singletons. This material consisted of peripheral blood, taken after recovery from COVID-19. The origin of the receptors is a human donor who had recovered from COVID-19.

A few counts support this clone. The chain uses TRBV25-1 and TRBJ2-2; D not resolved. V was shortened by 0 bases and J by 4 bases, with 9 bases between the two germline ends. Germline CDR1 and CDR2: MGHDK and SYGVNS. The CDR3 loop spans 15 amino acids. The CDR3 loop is CASSEYWASTGELFF. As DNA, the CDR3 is TGTGCCAGCAGTGAATACTGGGCGAGCACCGGGGAGCTGTTTTTT.

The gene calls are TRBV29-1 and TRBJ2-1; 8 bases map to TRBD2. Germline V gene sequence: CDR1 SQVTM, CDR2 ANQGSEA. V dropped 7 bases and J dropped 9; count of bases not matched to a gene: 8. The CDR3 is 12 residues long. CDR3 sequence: CSAGTRGGEQFF. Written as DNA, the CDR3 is TGCAGCGCCGGGACTAGAGGCGGTGAGCAGTTCTTC.

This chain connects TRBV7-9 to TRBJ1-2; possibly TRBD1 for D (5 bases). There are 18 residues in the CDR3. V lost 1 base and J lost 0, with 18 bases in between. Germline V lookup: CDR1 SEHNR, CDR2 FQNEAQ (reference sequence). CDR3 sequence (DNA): TGTGCCAGCAGCTTAGGAGGGGTGGTGGACCGAGCTAACTATGGCTACACCTTC. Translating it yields CASSLGGVVDRANYGYTF.

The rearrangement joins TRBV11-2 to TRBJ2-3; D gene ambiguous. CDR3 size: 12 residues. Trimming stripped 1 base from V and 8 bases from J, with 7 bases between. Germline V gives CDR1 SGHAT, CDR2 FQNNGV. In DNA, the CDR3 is TGTGCCAGCAGCTTAGTAAGGAGTACGCAGTATTTT. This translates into CASSLVRSTQYF.

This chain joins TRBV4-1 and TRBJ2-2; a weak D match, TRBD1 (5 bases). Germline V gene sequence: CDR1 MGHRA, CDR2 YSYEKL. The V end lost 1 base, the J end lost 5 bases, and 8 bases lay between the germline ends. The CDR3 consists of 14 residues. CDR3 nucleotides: TGCGCCAGCAGCCAAGTTGCAGGGACCGGGGAGCTGTTTTTT. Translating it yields CASSQVAGTGELFF.

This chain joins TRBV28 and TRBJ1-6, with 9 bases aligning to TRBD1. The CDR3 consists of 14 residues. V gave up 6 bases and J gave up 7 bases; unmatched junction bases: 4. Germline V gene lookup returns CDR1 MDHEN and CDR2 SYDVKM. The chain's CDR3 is CASRQGAGNSPLHF. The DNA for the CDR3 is TGTGCCAGCAGACAGGGGGCTGGGAATTCACCCCTCCACTTT.

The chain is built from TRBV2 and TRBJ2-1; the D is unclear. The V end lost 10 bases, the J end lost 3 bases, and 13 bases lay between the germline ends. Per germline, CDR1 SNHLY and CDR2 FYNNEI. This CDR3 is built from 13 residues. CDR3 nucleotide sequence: TGTGCCACCCAAACATCAAGCTACAATGAGCAGTTCTTC. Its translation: CATQTSSYNEQFF.

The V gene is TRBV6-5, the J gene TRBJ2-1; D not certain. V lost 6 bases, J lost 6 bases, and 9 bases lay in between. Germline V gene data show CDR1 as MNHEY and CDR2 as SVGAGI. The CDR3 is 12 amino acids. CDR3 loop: CASRAVGNEQFF. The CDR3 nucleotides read TGTGCCAGCAGGGCCGTGGGCAATGAGCAGTTCTTC.

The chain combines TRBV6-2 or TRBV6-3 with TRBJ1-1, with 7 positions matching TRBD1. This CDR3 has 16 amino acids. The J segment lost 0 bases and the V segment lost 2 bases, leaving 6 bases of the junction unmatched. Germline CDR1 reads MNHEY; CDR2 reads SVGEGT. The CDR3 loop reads CASSYGGTVMNTEAFF. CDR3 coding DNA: TGTGCCAGCAGTTACGGGGGGACAGTTATGAACACTGAAGCTTTCTTT.

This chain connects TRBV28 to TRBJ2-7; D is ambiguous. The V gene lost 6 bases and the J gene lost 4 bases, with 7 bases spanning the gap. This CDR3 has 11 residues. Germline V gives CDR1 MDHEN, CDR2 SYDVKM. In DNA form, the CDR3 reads TGTGCCAGCAGCCAAGTTTACGAGCAGTACTTC. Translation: CASSQVYEQYF.

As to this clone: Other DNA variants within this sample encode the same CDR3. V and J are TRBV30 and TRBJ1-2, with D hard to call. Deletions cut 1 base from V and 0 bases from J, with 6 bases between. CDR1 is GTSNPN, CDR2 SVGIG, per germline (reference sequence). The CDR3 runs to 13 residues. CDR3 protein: CAWSGGANYGYTF. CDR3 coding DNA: TGTGCCTGGAGTGGTGGAGCTAACTATGGCTACACCTTC.

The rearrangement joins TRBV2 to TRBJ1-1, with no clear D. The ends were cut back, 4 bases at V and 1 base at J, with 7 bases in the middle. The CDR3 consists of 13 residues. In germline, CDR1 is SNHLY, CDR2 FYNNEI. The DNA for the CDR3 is TGTGCCAGCAGTGGGTCGGGGAACACTGAAGCTTTCTTT. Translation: CASSGSGNTEAFF.

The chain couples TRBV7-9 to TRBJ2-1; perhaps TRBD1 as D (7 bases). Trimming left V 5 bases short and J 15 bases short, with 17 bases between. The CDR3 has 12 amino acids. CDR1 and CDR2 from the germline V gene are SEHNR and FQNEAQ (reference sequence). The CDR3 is CASSPRQGGTFF. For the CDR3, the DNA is TGTGCCAGCAGCCCCCGACAGGGCGGGACGTTCTTC.

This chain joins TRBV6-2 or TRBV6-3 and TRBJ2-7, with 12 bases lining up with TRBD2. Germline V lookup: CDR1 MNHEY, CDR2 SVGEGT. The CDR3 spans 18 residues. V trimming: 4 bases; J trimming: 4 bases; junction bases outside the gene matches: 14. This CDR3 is CASSSAPGLAGRGYEQYF. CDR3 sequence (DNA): TGTGCCAGCAGTTCCGCCCCGGGACTAGCGGGCCGGGGGTACGAGCAGTACTTC.

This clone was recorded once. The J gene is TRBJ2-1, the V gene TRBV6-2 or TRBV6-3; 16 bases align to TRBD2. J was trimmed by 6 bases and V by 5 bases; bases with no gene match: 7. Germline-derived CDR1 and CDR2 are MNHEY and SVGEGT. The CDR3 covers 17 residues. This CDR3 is CASSQPGLAGGRNEQFF. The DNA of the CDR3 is TGTGCCAGCAGTCAGCCGGGACTAGCGGGGGGGCGCAATGAGCAGTTCTTC.

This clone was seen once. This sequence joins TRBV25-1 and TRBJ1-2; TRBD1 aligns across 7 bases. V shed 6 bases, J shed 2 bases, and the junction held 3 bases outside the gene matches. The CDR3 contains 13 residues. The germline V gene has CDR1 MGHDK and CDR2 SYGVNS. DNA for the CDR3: TGTGCCAGCAGCGCGGGACAGAACTATGGCTACACCTTC. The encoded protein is CASSAGQNYGYTF.

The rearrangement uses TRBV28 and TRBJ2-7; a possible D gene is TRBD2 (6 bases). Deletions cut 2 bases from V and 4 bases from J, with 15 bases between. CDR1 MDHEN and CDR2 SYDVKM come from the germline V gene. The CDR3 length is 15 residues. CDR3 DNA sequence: TGTGCCAGCAGTTTACGGGGCGGGGCTACATACGAGCAGTACTTC. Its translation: CASSLRGGATYEQYF.

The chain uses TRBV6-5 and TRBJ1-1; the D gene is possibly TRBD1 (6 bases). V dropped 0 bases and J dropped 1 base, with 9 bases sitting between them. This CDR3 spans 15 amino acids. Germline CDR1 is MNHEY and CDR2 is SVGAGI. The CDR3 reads CASSYSGQRNTEAFF. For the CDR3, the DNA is TGTGCCAGCAGTTACTCTGGACAGAGGAACACTGAAGCTTTCTTT.

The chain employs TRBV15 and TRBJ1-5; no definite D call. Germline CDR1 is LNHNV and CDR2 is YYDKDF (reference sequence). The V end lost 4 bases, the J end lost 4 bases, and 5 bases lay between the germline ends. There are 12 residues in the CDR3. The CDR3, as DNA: TGTGCCACCAGCACCTCAAATCAGCCCCAGCATTTT. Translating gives CATSTSNQPQHF.

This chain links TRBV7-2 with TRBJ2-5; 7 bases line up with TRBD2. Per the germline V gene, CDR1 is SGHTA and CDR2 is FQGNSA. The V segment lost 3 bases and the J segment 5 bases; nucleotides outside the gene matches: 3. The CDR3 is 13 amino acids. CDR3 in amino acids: CASSFGGGETQYF. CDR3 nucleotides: TGTGCCAGCAGCTTCGGGGGAGGGGAGACCCAGTACTTC.

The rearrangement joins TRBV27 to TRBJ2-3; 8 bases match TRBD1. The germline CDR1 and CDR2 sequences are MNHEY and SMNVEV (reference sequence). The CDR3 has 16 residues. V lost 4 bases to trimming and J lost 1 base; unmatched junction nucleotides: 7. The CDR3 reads CASSSIDRGGTDTQYF. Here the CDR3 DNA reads TGTGCCAGCAGTTCCATCGACAGGGGCGGCACAGATACGCAGTATTTT.

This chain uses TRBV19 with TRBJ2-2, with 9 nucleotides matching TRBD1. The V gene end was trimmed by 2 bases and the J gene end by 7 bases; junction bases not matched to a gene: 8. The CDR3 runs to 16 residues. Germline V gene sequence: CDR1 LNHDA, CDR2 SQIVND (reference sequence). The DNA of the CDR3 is TGTGCCAGTAGTATATCGGGGACAGGGAGGGACGGGGAGCTGTTTTTT. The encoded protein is CASSISGTGRDGELFF.

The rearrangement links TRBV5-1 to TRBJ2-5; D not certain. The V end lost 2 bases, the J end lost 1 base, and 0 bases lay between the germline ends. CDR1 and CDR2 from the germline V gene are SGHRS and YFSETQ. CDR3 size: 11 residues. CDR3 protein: CASSFQETQYF. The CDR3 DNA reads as TGCGCCAGCAGCTTCCAAGAGACCCAGTACTTC.

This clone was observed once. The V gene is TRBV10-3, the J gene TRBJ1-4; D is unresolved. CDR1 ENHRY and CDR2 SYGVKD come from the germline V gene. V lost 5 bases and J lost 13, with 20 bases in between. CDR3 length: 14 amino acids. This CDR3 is CAISLNNENARLFF. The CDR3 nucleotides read TGTGCCATCAGTTTGAATAATGAAAATGCAAGACTGTTTTTT.

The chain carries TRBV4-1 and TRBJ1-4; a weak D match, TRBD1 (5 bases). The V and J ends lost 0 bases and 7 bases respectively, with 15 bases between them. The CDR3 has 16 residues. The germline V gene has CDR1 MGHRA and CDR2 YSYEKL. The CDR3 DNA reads TGCGCCAGCAGCCAAGATCTAGGGGCGGAGAGTGAAAAACTGTTTTTT. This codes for CASSQDLGAESEKLFF.

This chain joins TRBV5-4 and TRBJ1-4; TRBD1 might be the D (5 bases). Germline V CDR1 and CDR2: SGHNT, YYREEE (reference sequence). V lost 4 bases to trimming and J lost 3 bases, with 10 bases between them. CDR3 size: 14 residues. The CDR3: CASSPQASNEKLFF. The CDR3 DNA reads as TGTGCCAGCAGCCCACAGGCTTCTAATGAAAAACTGTTTTTT.

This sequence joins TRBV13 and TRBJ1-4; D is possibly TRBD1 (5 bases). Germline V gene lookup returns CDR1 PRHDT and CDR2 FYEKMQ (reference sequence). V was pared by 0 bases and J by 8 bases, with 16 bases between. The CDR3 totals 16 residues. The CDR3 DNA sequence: TGTGCCAGCAGCTTAGGAGGGGCCTTTCTCCGAGAAAAACTGTTTTTT. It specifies CASSLGGAFLREKLFF.

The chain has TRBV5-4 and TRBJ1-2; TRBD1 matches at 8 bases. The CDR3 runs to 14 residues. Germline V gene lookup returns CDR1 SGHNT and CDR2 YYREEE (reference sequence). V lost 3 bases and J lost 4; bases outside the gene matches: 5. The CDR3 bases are TGTGCCAGCAGCTCAGGGACAGGTGTCTATGGCTACACCTTC. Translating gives CASSSGTGVYGYTF.

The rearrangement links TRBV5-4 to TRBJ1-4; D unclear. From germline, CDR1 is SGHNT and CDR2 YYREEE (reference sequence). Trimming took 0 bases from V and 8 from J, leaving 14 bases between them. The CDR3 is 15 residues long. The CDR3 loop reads CASSLAFSGSEKLFF. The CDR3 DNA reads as TGTGCCAGCAGCTTGGCCTTTTCGGGGTCAGAAAAACTGTTTTTT.